This T cell receptor beta chain derives from a study of blood T cell repertoires in COVID-19. This clone came up a few times. The CDR3 runs 15 residues. CDR1 MNHEY and CDR2 SVGAGI come from the germline V gene. V shed 7 bases and J shed 4 bases, with 19 bases lying between them. The assay was immunoSEQ multiplex PCR, and TCRdb's table has in-frame clones only and misses some. The sample lists about 440,000 clones, around nine tenths occurring once. Participants, 18 to 89 years old, spanned 25 or so US areas. The sequencing sample was made of PBMCs or T cells enriched from blood (not recorded which). This chain joins TRBV6-5 and TRBJ1-2; weak D call: TRBD1 (6 bases). This clonotype originated in a young woman with acute COVID-19. CDR3 sequence: CASKNTPTGIYGYTF. DNA of the CDR3: TGTGCCAGCAAAAACACCCCCACAGGGATCTATGGCTACACCTTC.